The present TCR beta chain was sequenced within a study of blood T cells in healthy people across ages. Study findings and constraints: Underestimates were what the diversity estimates from one million T cells were considered to be. The donors' CMV status was not determined, possibly confounding changes in expanded clonotypes.

This clonotype was seen more than once but under ten times. Antigen unknown. The study isolated at least 6.5 million PBMCs from each sample. The CDR3 has 16 residues. V dropped 2 bases and J dropped 8 bases, with 19 bases sitting between them. Germline V gene data show CDR1 as SGHAT and CDR2 as FQNNGV. Primers used in a second PCR of about 6 to 11 cycles were a sample-barcoded 5' primer and a J-beta primer mix. Researchers report that a template-switch adaptor with 12 random nucleotides tagged each cDNA molecule. MiXCR, run by TCRdb on the 5' RACE reads, gives a single entry per CDR3 protein. Of some 1,800,000 distinct CDR3 sequences listed, more than 35% are singletons.

This TCR was recovered from a human donor in good health. The chain employs TRBV11-2 and TRBJ2-4, with D maybe TRBD1 (5 bases). The sample comprised blood. CDR3 protein: CASSLNYEPQGDIQYF. CDR3 in DNA: TGTGCCAGCAGCTTAAATTATGAGCCTCAGGGCGACATTCAGTACTTC.